This T cell receptor beta chain comes out of a study of blood T cell repertoires in COVID-19. Whole-study context: From the United States, Italy and Spain came samples of acute and convalescent COVID-19. The cDNA or gDNA used as material had been derived from T cells, B-cell-depleted T cells, or PBMCs.

As processed by the authors: Reference gene primer amplification gave estimated nucleated cell counts. TCRdb's copy holds only in-frame clones and misses some; the assay was immunoSEQ multiplex PCR. D and trimming were read from the DNA, whereas the V and J calls and clone size are those reported in that table. Seen here are about 480,000 clones, 80% to 90% observed once, and the top ten hold about 4.3%. The sequence was obtained from a woman aged 30 to 39 with acute or convalescent COVID-19. The sample comprised peripheral blood.

This chain's CDR3 is CASSSPDRTEAFF. DNA for the CDR3: TGTGCCAGTAGTTCCCCCGACAGAACTGAAGCTTTCTTT. V usage is TRBV19 and J usage is TRBJ1-1; D might be TRBD1 (5 bases). This CDR3 spans 13 amino acids. Germline-derived CDR1 and CDR2 are LNHDA and SQIVND (reference sequence). Trimming shortened V by 5 bases and J by 5 bases, and 12 bases separated the two germline ends.